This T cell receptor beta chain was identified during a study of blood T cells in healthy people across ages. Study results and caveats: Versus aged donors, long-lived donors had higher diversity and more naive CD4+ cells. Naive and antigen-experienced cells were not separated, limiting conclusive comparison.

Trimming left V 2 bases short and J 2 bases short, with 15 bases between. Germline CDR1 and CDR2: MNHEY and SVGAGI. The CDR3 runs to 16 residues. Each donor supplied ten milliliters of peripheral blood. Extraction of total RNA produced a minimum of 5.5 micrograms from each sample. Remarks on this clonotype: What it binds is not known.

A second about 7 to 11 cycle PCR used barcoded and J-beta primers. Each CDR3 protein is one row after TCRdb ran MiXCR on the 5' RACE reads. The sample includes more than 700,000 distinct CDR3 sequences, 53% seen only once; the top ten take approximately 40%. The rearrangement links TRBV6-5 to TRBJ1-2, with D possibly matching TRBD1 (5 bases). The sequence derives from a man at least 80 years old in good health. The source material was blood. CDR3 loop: CASSYETGWGNYGYTF. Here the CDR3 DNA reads TGTGCCAGCAGTTACGAAACGGGTTGGGGGAACTATGGCTACACCTTC.